This T cell receptor (beta chain) was recovered during a study of OX40 agonist ivuxolimab in advanced cancers. This CDR3 comprises 14 residues. Per the germline V gene, CDR1 is SGHDN and CDR2 is FVKESK. Trimming shortened V by 0 bases and J by 1 base, and 6 bases separated the two germline ends. This clone was seen only once. This table comes from immunoSEQ multiplex PCR, and its TCRdb copy is limited to in-frame clones, with some not included. Among tens of thousands of clones listed, around nine tenths were seen once. The material was CD4+ or CD8+ T cells sorted from blood, obtained in a trial of the OX40 agonist ivuxolimab. The origin of this receptor is an adult with an advanced solid tumor such as melanoma, head and neck, liver or kidney cancer. The chain is built from TRBV14 and TRBJ1-2; the D is unclear. This CDR3 reads CASSQDLGNYGYTF. CDR3 in DNA: TGTGCCAGCAGCCAAGATCTGGGTAACTATGGCTACACCTTC.